The TCR beta chain described here comes from a study of radiotherapy plus CTLA-4 blockade in lung cancer. Generated by immunoSEQ multiplex PCR, the TCRdb table keeps only in-frame clones and is missing some. The sample consists of around 91,000 clones, around 90% of them appearing once. With respect to this clone: What it binds is unknown. This sample includes further DNA sequences coding for the same CDR3.

Study-level points and caveats: Reportedly, early blood T cell clone dynamics best predicted response, with interferon-beta.

V shed 2 bases, J shed 3 bases, and the junction held 5 bases outside the gene matches. The CDR3 is made up of 14 amino acids. Germline V gives CDR1 SGHRS, CDR2 YFSETQ. Here the sequenced sample was peripheral blood, taken from a patient treated with radiotherapy plus ipilimumab. This chain uses TRBV5-1 with TRBJ2-7; 7 bases map to TRBD2. The clonotype originates from a human donor with non-small cell lung cancer that progressed on radiotherapy plus ipilimumab. The CDR3 reads CASSFGGNYYEQYF. The CDR3 region has the DNA TGCGCCAGCAGCTTCGGGGGGAATTACTACGAGCAGTACTTC.